This T cell receptor (beta chain) is drawn from a study of blood T cells in healthy people across ages (dated by TCRdb to about 2015). With regard to the full study: In model experiments, template switching captured about one uniquely barcoded TCR beta cDNA molecule for every two T cells. To track age-related changes in TCR beta repertoire diversity, the study relied on deep sequencing normalized with unique cDNA molecular identifiers. Four age groups were formed from the donors: young (average approximately 16 years), middle-aged (approximately 39), aged (approximately 60) and long-lived (82). To avoid experimental bias, donors of different ages were randomly spread across the sequencing lanes. Two additional independent replicas of 1 million unique cDNA reads from the same blood draw were analyzed for two donors (one aged 18 to 30 and one aged 80 or older). Results the study describes overall, beyond this receptor: Estimates of total diversity based on one million sequenced T cells were considered lower bounds and underestimates. Compared with the aged group, the long-lived group had more naive CD4+ T cells, fewer expanded clones and increased TCR diversity, suggesting age selection. Because the CMV infection status of the donors was unknown, age-related changes in expanded clonotypes may potentially have been confounded. Observed TCR beta diversity per million T cells fell roughly linearly with age, and a significant reduction was already apparent by age roughly 40. There was a strong correlation between observed TCR beta diversity and the percentage of naive T cells measured by flow cytometry. Bulk unsorted PBMC profiling prevented conclusive comparison of naive and antigen-experienced compartments.

Reading the germline V gene gives CDR1 LGHNA and CDR2 YSLEER. The CDR3 contains 16 residues, cysteine and phenylalanine counted. Solely the CDR3 DNA is kept, with 48 bases framed from the first base. The roughly 39 donors, aged 6 to 90 years, were systemically healthy Caucasian individuals from Russia. Each donor gave ten milliliters of peripheral blood, collected into EDTA-treated Vacutainer tubes. Ficoll-Paque density-gradient centrifugation was used to isolate PBMCs, with at least 6.5 million obtained per sample. Trizol reagent was used to extract total RNA from the PBMCs, yielding at least 5 micrograms per sample. The percentages of naive CD45RAhigh/CD27high T cells were determined by flow cytometry on a PBMC aliquot from every donor. As to this clonotype: Its antigen target is currently unknown. Base qualities are missing; no much larger clone stands one base away.

Receptor amplification or capture employed 5' RACE. TCRdb shows the sequencer as Illumina HiSeq 2500. A second PCR of roughly 7 to 11 cycles was run with a J-beta primer mix and a sample-barcoded 5' primer. A template-switch 5' adaptor carrying 12 random nucleotides introduced a unique molecular identifier onto each TCR beta cDNA molecule. At least 3 million CDR3-containing paired-end reads were obtained from each sample. All of the RNA was converted into first-strand cDNA using the Mint cDNA synthesis kit, with a TRBC-specific oligonucleotide serving as the primer. Following uracil-DNA glycosylase treatment, all cDNA underwent a first 18-cycle PCR with the universal primers M1SS and BC2_uni_R. The paper's processing steps were these. For normalization, 1 million high-quality reads were randomly selected from each sample, with every read carrying a distinct molecular identifier. Reads with shared molecular identifiers were discarded instead of being binned into consensus sequences. CDR3 identification, clonotype clustering and error correction used MiTCR with a Q25 quality threshold and the strictest error-elimination algorithm. Lower-bound total TCR beta diversity was estimated with a nonparametric unseen species model using Euler transformation. TCRdb passed the public sequencing reads through fastp at Q25 and MiXCR, retaining productive beta sequences. For every CDR3 protein sequence, its rows merge into one entry that carries the most common genes and DNA. TCRdb, not the authors, supplied the V and J calls. The sample profile shows roughly 2 million distinct CDR3 sequences; roughly 49% of them were found once. The ten largest clonotypes hold approximately 2.1% of the sample.

This receptor was taken from a woman between 40 and 50 years old in good health. Here the chain combines TRBV4-3 and TRBJ2-4, and 7 junction bases match TRBD2. The DNA end favors TRBJ2-7, so the J call may be wrong. Material for sequencing was blood. The CDR3 in this case is CASSQDSVGGAYEQYF. The DNA reads as follows: TGCGCCAGCAGCCAAGACTCCGTTGGGGGGGCCTACGAGCAGTACTTC.